Below, 8 T cell receptor beta chains from the same sample are listed, as sequenced in a study of blood T cells in healthy people across ages. Through a sample-barcoded 5' primer and a J-beta primer mix, a second PCR was run for roughly 6 to 12 cycles. One entry per CDR3 protein results from TCRdb running MiXCR on the 5' RACE reads. This sample has around 850,000 distinct CDR3 sequences; approximately 35% occur once, and the top ten carry roughly 13%. Sequencing was performed on blood. The receptors shown here come from a man younger than 35 in good health.

The J gene is TRBJ1-5, the V gene TRBV19; D possibly corresponds to TRBD1 (5 bases). The J call may be faulty, since TRBJ2-3 better matches the DNA end. The V gene's germline CDR1 is LNHDA and CDR2 SQIVND (reference sequence). The CDR3 is 14 residues long. CDR3 in amino acids: CASSMGLIYQPQYF. The CDR3 nucleotides are TGTGCCAGTAGTATGGGGCTAATCTATCAGCCCCAGTATTTT.

The chain uses TRBV6-5 and TRBJ2-4; TRBD1 agrees at 7 bases. The CDR3 has 15 amino acids. Trimming at V came to 6 bases and at J to 6 bases, leaving 11 bases not matched to a gene. Germline CDR1 is MNHEY and CDR2 is SVGAGI. In DNA form, the CDR3 reads TGTGCCAGCAGCCGAGGACAGGTTCAGGGAAACATTCAGTACTTC. This gives the protein CASSRGQVQGNIQYF.

The chain has TRBV11-3 and TRBJ2-3, with D possibly matching TRBD2 (5 bases). V shed 5 bases and J shed 6 bases, with 21 bases lying between them. The CDR3 loop spans 16 amino acids. Per the germline V gene, CDR1 is SGHNT and CDR2 is YENEEA. The CDR3 sequence: CASSKGAGQEVDTQYF. In DNA, the CDR3 is TGTGCCAGCAGCAAGGGTGCTGGGCAGGAGGTTGATACGCAGTATTTT.

This chain links TRBV7-8 with TRBJ2-7; D may match TRBD1 or TRBD2 (5 bases each). The germline gives CDR1 SGHVS, CDR2 FQNEAQ. The V end lost 8 bases, the J end lost 2 bases, and 13 bases lay between the germline ends. This CDR3 is built from 13 residues. The CDR3 sequence is CASGDPLPYEQYF. In DNA form, the CDR3 reads TGTGCCAGCGGGGACCCACTTCCCTACGAGCAGTACTTC.

In this sample, this clonotype turned up many times. In nucleotides, the CDR3 is TGTGCCAGCAGTTACCCGACTAGCGGGGGAAGCTCTGGGGCCAACGTCCTGACTTTC. Protein: CASSYPTSGGSSGANVLTF. The rearrangement uses TRBV6-5 and TRBJ2-6; 12 nucleotides line up with TRBD2. CDR1 and CDR2 from the germline V gene are MNHEY and SVGAGI. The CDR3 runs 19 residues. J was trimmed by 0 bases and V by 2 bases; bases with no gene match: 5.

This clonotype was detected only a few times. The V and J genes are TRBV9 and TRBJ2-1, with TRBD1 identical over 7 bases. With 0 bases clipped from V and 12 bases from J, the junction kept 9 bases outside the gene matches. Germline V gives CDR1 SGDLS, CDR2 YYNGEE. The CDR3 is 14 amino acids. The CDR3: CASSVGQGTSLQFF. The CDR3, as DNA: TGTGCCAGCAGCGTAGGACAGGGTACCAGCTTGCAGTTCTTC.

The table lists this clonotype with a few counts. The chain combines TRBV7-2 with TRBJ1-1; D is uncertain. V shed 1 base and J shed 4 bases, with 10 bases lying between them. The CDR3 covers 14 residues. Germline V gene lookup returns CDR1 SGHTA and CDR2 FQGNSA. CDR3 sequence (DNA): TGTGCCAGCAGCTTAGGTCCGGGGAGCACTGAAGCTTTCTTT. This gives the protein CASSLGPGSTEAFF.

The sample holds many counts of this clonotype. The gene calls are TRBV20-1 and TRBJ2-5; D unclear. The CDR3 consists of 13 residues. Germline V gene lookup returns CDR1 DFQATT and CDR2 SNEGSKA (reference sequence). The V end lost 0 bases, the J end lost 4 bases, and 9 bases lay between the germline ends. This CDR3 is CSARDPGSETQYF. The CDR3 DNA reads as TGCAGTGCTAGAGATCCCGGGTCAGAGACCCAGTACTTC.